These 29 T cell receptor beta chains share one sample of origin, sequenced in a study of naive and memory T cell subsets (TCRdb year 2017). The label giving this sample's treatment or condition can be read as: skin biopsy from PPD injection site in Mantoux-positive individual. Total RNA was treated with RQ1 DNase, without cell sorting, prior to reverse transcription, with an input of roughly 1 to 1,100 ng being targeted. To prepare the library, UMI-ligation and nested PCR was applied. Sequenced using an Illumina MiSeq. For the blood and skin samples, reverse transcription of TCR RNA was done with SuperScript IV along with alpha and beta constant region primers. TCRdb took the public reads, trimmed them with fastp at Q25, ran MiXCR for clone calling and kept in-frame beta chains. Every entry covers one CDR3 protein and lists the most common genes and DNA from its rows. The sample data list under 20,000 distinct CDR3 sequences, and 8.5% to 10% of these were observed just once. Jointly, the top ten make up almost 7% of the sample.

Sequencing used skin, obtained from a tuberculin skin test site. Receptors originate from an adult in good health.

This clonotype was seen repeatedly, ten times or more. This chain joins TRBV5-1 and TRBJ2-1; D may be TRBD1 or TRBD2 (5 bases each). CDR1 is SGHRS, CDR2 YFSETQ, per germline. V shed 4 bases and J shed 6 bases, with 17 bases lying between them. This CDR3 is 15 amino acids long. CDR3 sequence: CASSPLWGSVNEQFF. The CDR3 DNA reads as TGCGCCAGCAGCCCCCTCTGGGGGAGTGTCAATGAGCAGTTCTTC.

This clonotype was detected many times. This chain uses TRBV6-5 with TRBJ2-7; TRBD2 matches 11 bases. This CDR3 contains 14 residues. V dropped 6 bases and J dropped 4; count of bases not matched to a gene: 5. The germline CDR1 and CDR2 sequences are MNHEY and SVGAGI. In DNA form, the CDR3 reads TGTGCCAGCAGCAAAACTAGCGGGGGTTACGAGCAGTACTTC. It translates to CASSKTSGGYEQYF.

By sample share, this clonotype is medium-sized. As DNA, the CDR3 is TGTGCCAGCAGCCAATTAGCGGGAGGGAACACCGGGGAGCTGTTTTTT. It yields the protein CASSQLAGGNTGELFF. The V and J genes are TRBV4-2 and TRBJ2-2, with 10 bases lining up with TRBD2. Trimming removed 2 bases from V and 1 base from J; junction bases left unmatched: 1. Germline CDR1 reads LGHNA; CDR2 reads YNFKEQ. The CDR3 loop spans 16 amino acids.

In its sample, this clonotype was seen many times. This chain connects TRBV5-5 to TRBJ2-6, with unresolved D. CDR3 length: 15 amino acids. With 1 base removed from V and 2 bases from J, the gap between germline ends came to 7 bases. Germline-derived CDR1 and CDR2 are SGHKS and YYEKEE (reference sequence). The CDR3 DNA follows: TGTGCCAGCAGCTTGTTTGGGGCTGGGGCCAACGTCCTGACTTTC. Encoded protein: CASSLFGAGANVLTF.

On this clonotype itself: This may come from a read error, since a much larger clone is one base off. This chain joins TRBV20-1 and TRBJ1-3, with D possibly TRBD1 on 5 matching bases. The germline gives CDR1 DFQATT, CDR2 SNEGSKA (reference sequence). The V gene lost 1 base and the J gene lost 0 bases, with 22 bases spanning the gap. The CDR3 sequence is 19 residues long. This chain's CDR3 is CSARAGSCALTDSGNTIYF. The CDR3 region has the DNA TGCAGTGCTAGAGCTGGGTCCTGCGCCTTGACAGACTCTGGAAACACCATATATTTT.

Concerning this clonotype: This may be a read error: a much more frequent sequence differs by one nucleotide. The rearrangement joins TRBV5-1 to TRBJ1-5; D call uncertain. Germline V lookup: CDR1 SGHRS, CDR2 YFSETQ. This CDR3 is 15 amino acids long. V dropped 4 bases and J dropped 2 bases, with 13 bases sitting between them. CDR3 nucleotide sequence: TGCGCCAGCAGCACGGATCCTCATTGCAATCAGCCCCAGCATTTT. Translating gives CASSTDPHCNQPQHF. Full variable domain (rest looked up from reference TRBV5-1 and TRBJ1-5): KAGVTQTPRYLIKTRGQQVTLSCSPISGHRSVSWYQQTPGQGLQFLFEYFSETQRNKGNFPGRFSGRQFSNSRSEMNVSTLELGDSALYLCASSTDPHCNQPQHFGDGTRLSIL.

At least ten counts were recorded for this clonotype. CDR3 region: CSVEGLAGGTYEQYF. Written as DNA, the CDR3 is TGCAGCGTTGAGGGCCTAGCGGGAGGAACCTACGAGCAGTACTTC. The V call is TRBV29-1, the J call TRBJ2-7; 11 bases match TRBD2. Per germline, CDR1 SQVTM and CDR2 ANQGSEA. V shed 3 bases and J 2 bases; nucleotides not matched to a gene: 6. The CDR3 length is 15 residues.

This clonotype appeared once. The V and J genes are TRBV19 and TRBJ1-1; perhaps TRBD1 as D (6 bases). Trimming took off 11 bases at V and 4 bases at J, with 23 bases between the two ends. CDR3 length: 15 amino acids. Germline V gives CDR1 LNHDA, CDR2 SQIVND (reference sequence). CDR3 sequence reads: CAWRGYLGGGTEAFF. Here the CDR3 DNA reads TGTGCCTGGAGGGGGTATTTGGGCGGGGGCACTGAAGCTTTCTTT. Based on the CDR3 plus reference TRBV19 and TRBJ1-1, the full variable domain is DGGITQSPKYLFRKEGQNVTLSCEQNLNHDAMYWYRQDPGQGLRLIYYSQIVNDFQKGDIAEGYSVSREKKESFPLTVTSAQKNPTAFYLCAWRGYLGGGTEAFFGQGTRLTVV.

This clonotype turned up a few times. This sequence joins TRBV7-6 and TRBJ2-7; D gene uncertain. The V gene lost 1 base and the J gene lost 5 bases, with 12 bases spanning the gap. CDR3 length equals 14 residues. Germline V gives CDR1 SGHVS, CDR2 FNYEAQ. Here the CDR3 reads CASSLGVAGDEQYF. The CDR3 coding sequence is TGTGCCAGCAGCTTAGGTGTAGCAGGCGACGAGCAGTACTTC.

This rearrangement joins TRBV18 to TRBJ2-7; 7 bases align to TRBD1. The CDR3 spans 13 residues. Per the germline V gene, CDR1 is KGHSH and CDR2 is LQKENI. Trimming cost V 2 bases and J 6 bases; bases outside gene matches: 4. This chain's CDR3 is CASSPGQVGEQYF. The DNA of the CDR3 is TGTGCCAGCTCACCAGGACAGGTGGGCGAGCAGTACTTC.

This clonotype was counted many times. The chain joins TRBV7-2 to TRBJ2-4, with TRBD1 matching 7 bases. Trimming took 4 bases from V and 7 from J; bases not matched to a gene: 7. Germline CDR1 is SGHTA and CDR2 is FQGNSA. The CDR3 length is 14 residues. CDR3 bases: TGTGCCAGCAGCTCGGGACAGCCCCCCAACATTCAGTACTTC. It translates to CASSSGQPPNIQYF.

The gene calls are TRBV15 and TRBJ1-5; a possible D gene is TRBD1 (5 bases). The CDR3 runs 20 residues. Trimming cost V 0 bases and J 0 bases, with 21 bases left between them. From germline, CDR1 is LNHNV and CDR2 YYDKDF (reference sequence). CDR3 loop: CATSRDRGRDDPYSNQPQHF. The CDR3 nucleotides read TGTGCCACCAGCAGAGATCGGGGGAGGGACGACCCTTATAGCAATCAGCCCCAGCATTTT.

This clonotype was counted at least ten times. The CDR3 loop is CASSRSGASYNEQFF. In DNA, the CDR3 is TGCGCCAGCAGCCGAAGCGGGGCATCCTACAATGAGCAGTTCTTC. The chain joins TRBV4-3 to TRBJ2-1; 7 bases are shared with TRBD2. CDR3 length: 15 residues. Germline V CDR1 and CDR2: LGHNA, YSLEER. V gave up 4 bases and J gave up 1 base; unmatched junction bases: 4.

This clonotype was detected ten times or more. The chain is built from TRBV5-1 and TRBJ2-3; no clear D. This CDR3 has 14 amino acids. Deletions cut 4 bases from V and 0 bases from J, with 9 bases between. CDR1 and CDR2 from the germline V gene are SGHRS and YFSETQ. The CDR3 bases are TGCGCCAGCAGCCCAGGACCTAGCACAGATACGCAGTATTTT. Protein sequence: CASSPGPSTDTQYF.

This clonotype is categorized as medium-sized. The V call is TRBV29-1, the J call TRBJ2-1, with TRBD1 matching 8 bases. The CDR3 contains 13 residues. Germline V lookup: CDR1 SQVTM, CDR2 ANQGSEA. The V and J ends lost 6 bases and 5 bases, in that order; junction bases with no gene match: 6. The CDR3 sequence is CSVGQGGNNEQFF. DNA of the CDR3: TGCAGCGTCGGACAGGGAGGAAACAATGAGCAGTTCTTC.

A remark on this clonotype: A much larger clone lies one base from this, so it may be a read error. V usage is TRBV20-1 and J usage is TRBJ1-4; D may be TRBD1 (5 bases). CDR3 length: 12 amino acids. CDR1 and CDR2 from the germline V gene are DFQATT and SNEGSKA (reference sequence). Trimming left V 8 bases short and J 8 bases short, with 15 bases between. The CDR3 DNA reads TGCAGTCCACGGGGCCGTGGGGAAAAACTGTTTTTT. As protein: CSPRGRGEKLFF.

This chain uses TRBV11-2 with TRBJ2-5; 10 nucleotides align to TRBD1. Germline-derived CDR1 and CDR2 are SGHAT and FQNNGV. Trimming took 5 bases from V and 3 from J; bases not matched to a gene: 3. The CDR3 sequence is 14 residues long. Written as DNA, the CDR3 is TGTGCCAGCAGCGCCGGACAGGGGGAAGAGACCCAGTACTTC. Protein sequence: CASSAGQGEETQYF.

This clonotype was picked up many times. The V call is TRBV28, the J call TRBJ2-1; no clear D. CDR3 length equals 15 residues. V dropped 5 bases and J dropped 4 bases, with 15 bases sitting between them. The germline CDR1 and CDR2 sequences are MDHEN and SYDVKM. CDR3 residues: CASSPTGTLYNEQFF. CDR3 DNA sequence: TGTGCCAGCAGTCCTACGGGTACCCTATACAATGAGCAGTTCTTC.

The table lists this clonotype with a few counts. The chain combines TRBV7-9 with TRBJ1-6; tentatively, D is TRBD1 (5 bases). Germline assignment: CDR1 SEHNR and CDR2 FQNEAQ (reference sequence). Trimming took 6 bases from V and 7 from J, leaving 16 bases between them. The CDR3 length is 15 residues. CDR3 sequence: CASRDYRQPNSPLHF. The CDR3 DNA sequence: TGTGCCAGCAGGGATTATCGACAGCCAAATTCACCCCTCCACTTT. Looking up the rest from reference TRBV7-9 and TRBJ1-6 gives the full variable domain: DTGVSQNPRHKITKRGQNVTFRCDPISEHNRLYWYRQTLGQGPEFLTYFQNEAQLEKSRLLSDRFSAERPKGSFSTLEIQRTEQGDSAMYLCASRDYRQPNSPLHFGNGTRLTVT.

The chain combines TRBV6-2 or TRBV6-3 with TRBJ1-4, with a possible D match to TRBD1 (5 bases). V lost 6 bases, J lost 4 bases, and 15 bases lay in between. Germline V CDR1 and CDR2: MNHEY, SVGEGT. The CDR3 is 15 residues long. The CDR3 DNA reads TGTGCCAGCAGCCCACCGGGGGGGTATAATGAAAAACTGTTTTTT. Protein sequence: CASSPPGGYNEKLFF.

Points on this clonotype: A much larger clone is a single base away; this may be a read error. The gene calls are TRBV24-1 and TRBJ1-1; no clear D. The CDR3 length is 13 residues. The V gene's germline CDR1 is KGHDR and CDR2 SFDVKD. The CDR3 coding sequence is TGTGTCACCAGTGATTTTCGGACTGATGATGCTTTCTTT. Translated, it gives CVTSDFRTDDAFF.

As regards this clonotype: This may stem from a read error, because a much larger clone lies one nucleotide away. The CDR3 sequence: CASSGDSRGNEQFF. The CDR3 DNA reads as TGTGCCAGCAGTGGGGACTCCCGCGGCAATGAGCAGTTCTTC. The rearrangement uses TRBV6-5 and TRBJ2-1, with D possibly TRBD2 on 6 matching bases. This CDR3 region has 14 residues. Germline V gene lookup returns CDR1 MNHEY and CDR2 SVGAGI. Trimming took off 5 bases at V and 6 bases at J, with 14 bases between the two ends.

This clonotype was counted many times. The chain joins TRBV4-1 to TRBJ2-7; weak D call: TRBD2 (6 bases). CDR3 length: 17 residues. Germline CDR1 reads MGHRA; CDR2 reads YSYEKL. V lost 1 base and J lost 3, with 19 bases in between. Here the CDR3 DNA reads TGCGCCAGCAGCCAAGTGGTTAGGGGACTCCCCCTCTACGAGCAGTACTTC. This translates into CASSQVVRGLPLYEQYF.

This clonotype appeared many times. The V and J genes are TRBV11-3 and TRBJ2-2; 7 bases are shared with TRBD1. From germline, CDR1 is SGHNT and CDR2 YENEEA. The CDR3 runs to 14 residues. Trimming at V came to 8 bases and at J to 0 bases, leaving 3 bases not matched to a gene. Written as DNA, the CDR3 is TGTGCCAGCGGACAGGCGACGAACACCGGGGAGCTGTTTTTT. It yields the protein CASGQATNTGELFF.

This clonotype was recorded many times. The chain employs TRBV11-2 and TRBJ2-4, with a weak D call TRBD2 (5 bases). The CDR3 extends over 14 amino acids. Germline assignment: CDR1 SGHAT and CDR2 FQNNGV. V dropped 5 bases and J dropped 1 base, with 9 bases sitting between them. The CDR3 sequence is CASSPSRAKNIQYF. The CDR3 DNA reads TGTGCCAGCAGCCCTAGCAGGGCCAAAAACATTCAGTACTTC.

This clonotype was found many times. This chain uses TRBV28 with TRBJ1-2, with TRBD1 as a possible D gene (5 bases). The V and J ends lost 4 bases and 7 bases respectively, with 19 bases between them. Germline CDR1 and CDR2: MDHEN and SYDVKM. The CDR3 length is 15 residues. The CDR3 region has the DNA TGTGCCAGCAGTTCCCTGGAGGGGATAGGGATTGGCTACACCTTC. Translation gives CASSSLEGIGIGYTF.

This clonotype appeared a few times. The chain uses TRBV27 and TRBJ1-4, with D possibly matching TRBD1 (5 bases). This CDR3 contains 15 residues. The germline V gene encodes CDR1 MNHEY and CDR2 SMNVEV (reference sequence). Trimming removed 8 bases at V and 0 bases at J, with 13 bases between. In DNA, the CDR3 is TGTGCCAGCCGGTGGGGCGCCCCAACTAATGAAAAACTGTTTTTT. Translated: CASRWGAPTNEKLFF.

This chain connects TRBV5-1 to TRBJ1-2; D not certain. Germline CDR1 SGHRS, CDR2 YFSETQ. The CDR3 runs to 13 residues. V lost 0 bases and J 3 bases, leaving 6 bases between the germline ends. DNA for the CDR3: TGCGCCAGCAGCTTGGACCAGTACTATGGCTACACCTTC. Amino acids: CASSLDQYYGYTF.

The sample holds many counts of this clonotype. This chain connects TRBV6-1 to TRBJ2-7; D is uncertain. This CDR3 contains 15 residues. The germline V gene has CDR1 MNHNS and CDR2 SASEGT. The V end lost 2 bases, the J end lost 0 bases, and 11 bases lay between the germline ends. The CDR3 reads CASSESFPGSYEQYF. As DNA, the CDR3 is TGTGCCAGCAGTGAATCGTTTCCCGGCTCCTACGAGCAGTACTTC.